The 26 T cell receptor beta chains in this list originate from one sample, sequenced in a study of T-cell reconstitution after alpha-beta-depleted transplantation in children. Preparation of the TCRbeta library was carried out with unique molecular identifiers. TCRdb redid the calling of the PCR reads with MiXCR, one entry per CDR3 protein. The repertoire holds about 580,000 distinct CDR3 sequences, with 23% as singletons. Here the sequenced sample was PBMCs, mostly from graft donor cells, taken 360 days after TCRalphabeta/CD19-depleted stem cell transplant. These receptors originate from a boy less than two years old who had a stem cell transplant for acute myeloid leukemia, so the T cells may come from the graft donor.

The chain uses TRBV29-1 and TRBJ2-3, with unresolved D. The V end lost 6 bases, the J end lost 3 bases, and 13 bases lay between the germline ends. Germline V gene lookup returns CDR1 SQVTM and CDR2 ANQGSEA. The CDR3 is made up of 13 amino acids. The CDR3 is CSVNPSGTDTQYF. In DNA form, the CDR3 reads TGCAGCGTAAATCCATCTGGGACAGATACGCAGTATTTT.

The rearrangement joins TRBV20-1 to TRBJ2-3; TRBD1 matches 7 bases. This CDR3 comprises 14 residues. J lost 1 base, V lost 5 bases, and 6 bases had no gene match. Looked up from germline, CDR1 is DFQATT and CDR2 is SNEGSKA (reference sequence). The CDR3 bases are TGCAGTGCTGCACAGGGGTCCCGCACAGATACGCAGTATTTT. It specifies CSAAQGSRTDTQYF.

This clonotype was picked up a small number of times. The chain employs TRBV20-1 and TRBJ2-5, with TRBD2 matching 15 bases. The CDR3 spans 18 residues. The trim removed 6 bases at V and 5 bases at J, leaving 16 bases unmatched. Germline V gene data show CDR1 as DFQATT and CDR2 as SNEGSKA (reference sequence). CDR3 in DNA: TGCAGTGCCACCCTCCCTGGACTAGCGGGGGGGCTGGGGGAGACCCAGTACTTC. Translation gives CSATLPGLAGGLGETQYF.

This clonotype was detected a few times. The V call is TRBV20-1, the J call TRBJ2-5; TRBD2 matches 7 bases. Trimming at V came to 6 bases and at J to 5 bases, leaving 9 bases not matched to a gene. The V gene's germline CDR1 is DFQATT and CDR2 SNEGSKA (reference sequence). CDR3 size: 13 residues. The CDR3 sequence: CSARMGGYETQYF. CDR3 DNA: TGCAGTGCGAGGATGGGGGGGTACGAGACCCAGTACTTC.

V is TRBV21-1 and J is TRBJ2-3. TRBV21-1 is listed as a pseudogene. This CDR3 contains 11 residues. CDR3: CASSLMTTEYF. The CDR3 region has the DNA TGTGCCAGCAGCCTTATGACGACGGAGTATTTT.

This rearrangement joins TRBV6-1 to TRBJ2-3; the D gene could be TRBD1 or TRBD2 (5 bases each). This CDR3 is 15 amino acids long. Germline lookup yields CDR1 MNHNS and CDR2 SASEGT. Trimming cost V 6 bases and J 3 bases, with 16 bases left between them. Here the CDR3 reads CASSSLGAITDTQYF. For the CDR3, the DNA is TGTGCCAGCAGCTCCCTCGGGGCCATTACAGATACGCAGTATTTT.

This clonotype was detected many times. The rearrangement uses TRBV5-1 and TRBJ2-2; D is unclear. The CDR3 runs 17 residues. Germline loops: CDR1 SGHRS, CDR2 YFSETQ. With 3 bases removed from V and 1 base from J, the gap between germline ends came to 16 bases. The CDR3 bases are TGCGCCAGCAGCTCAGCTTCCCGGGCAGGGAACACCGGGGAGCTGTTTTTT. Translated: CASSSASRAGNTGELFF. Complete variable domain (other parts from reference TRBV5-1 and TRBJ2-2): KAGVTQTPRYLIKTRGQQVTLSCSPISGHRSVSWYQQTPGQGLQFLFEYFSETQRNKGNFPGRFSGRQFSNSRSEMNVSTLELGDSALYLCASSSASRAGNTGELFFGEGSRLTVL.

The rearrangement links TRBV6-1 to TRBJ2-2; 7 positions match TRBD1. This CDR3 has 14 amino acids. Germline CDR1 MNHNS, CDR2 SASEGT. CDR3 in DNA: TGTGCAAGCTCCACAGGGGTGTACACCGGGGAGCTGTTTTTT. This sequence encodes CASSTGVYTGELFF.

The sample holds many counts of this clonotype. V usage is TRBV20-1 and J usage is TRBJ2-5, with TRBD1 matching over 7 bases. V lost 1 base, J lost 0 bases, and 8 bases stayed unmatched. Germline values: CDR1 DFQATT, CDR2 SNEGSKA (reference sequence). The CDR3 has 16 amino acids. The CDR3, as DNA: TGCAGTGCTAGAGGCCAGAGGGGGCCGTACCAAGAGACCCAGTACTTC. Residues: CSARGQRGPYQETQYF.

There are a few counts of this clonotype. This chain's CDR3 is CASIRDDNEQFF. The CDR3 coding sequence is TGTGCCAGCATCAGGGACGACAATGAGCAGTTCTTC. The chain employs TRBV6-6 and TRBJ2-1; D might be TRBD1 or TRBD2, each matching 5 bases. CDR3 length: 12 amino acids. Trimming shortened V by 7 bases and J by 5 bases, and 9 bases separated the two germline ends. In germline, CDR1 is MNHNY, CDR2 SVGAGI (reference sequence).

The chain carries TRBV5-1 and TRBJ2-4; D is perhaps TRBD2 (5 bases). V was cut by 4 bases and J by 0 bases, with 17 bases left in between. CDR1 is SGHRS and CDR2 is YFSETQ in the germline V gene. The CDR3 runs 17 residues. CDR3 DNA: TGCGCCAGCAGCCCCGAGGGTTTAACACTAGCCAAAAACATTCAGTACTTC. Its translation: CASSPEGLTLAKNIQYF.

This clonotype has just a few counts. The chain combines TRBV20-1 with TRBJ2-5; D could derive from TRBD1 or TRBD2 (5 bases each). The CDR3 is 15 residues long. Germline CDR1 DFQATT, CDR2 SNEGSKA (reference sequence). The V end was cut by 3 bases, the J end by 3 bases, with 17 bases between. The CDR3 DNA is TGCAGTGCTAGGGAAGTGGGAGAAGGGGAAGAGACCCAGTACTTC. It codes for CSAREVGEGEETQYF.

This clonotype has just a few counts. V usage is TRBV3-1 and J usage is TRBJ2-5; the D is unclear. CDR3 length: 12 residues. Germline V gives CDR1 LGHDT, CDR2 YNNKEL (reference sequence). With 3 bases removed from V and 4 bases from J, the gap between germline ends came to 6 bases. CDR3 bases: TGTGCCAGCAGCCATTTGGGAGAGACCCAGTACTTC. It is translated as CASSHLGETQYF.

The table lists this clonotype with many counts. The chain links TRBV2 to TRBJ2-3; TRBD2 is a possible D gene (6 bases). Between the trimmed V and J ends, which lost 7 bases and 3 bases, there was a span of 17 bases. Germline lookup yields CDR1 SNHLY and CDR2 FYNNEI. This CDR3 has 15 residues. The CDR3 coding sequence is TGTGCCAGCAAGATGGGCGGGGAAGGTACAGATACGCAGTATTTT. Its protein product is CASKMGGEGTDTQYF.

V is TRBV19 and J is TRBJ2-1; TRBD2 matches at 14 bases. Per germline, CDR1 LNHDA and CDR2 SQIVND (reference sequence). Trimming removed 3 bases from V and 6 bases from J; junction bases left unmatched: 7. The CDR3 has 17 residues. The chain's CDR3 is CASSMGYGTSGSNEQFF. CDR3 nucleotides: TGTGCCAGTAGTATGGGGTACGGGACTAGCGGGAGCAATGAGCAGTTCTTC.

This clonotype was detected only a few times. The chain recombines TRBV20-1 with TRBJ1-2, with D maybe TRBD1 (5 bases). Germline V gene lookup returns CDR1 DFQATT and CDR2 SNEGSKA (reference sequence). The CDR3 spans 19 residues. Trimming stripped 5 bases from V and 2 bases from J, with 30 bases between. CDR3: CSAEGRQIREGRVNYGYTF. The CDR3 DNA reads TGCAGTGCTGAAGGCCGCCAAATCAGGGAGGGTCGGGTGAACTATGGCTACACCTTC.

V gene TRBV24-1 combines with J gene TRBJ2-7; D unclear. The germline CDR1 and CDR2 sequences are KGHDR and SFDVKD. V was shortened by 3 bases and J by 4 bases, with 15 bases between the two germline ends. This CDR3 comprises 15 residues. CDR3 sequence (DNA): TGTGCCACCAGTGATCCTAGTACGACCCCATACGAGCAGTACTTC. Residues: CATSDPSTTPYEQYF.

The chain combines TRBV29-1 with TRBJ2-5; TRBD2 agrees at 7 bases. After removal of 5 bases from V and 1 base from J, the junction contained 1 base not matched to a gene. The CDR3 runs 12 residues. From germline, CDR1 is SQVTM and CDR2 ANQGSEA. The DNA for the CDR3 is TGCAGCGTTTGGGGGGGCCAAGAGACCCAGTACTTC. It codes for CSVWGGQETQYF.

The chain uses TRBV4-2 and TRBJ1-1, with 9 nucleotides matching TRBD1. V shed 6 bases and J 2 bases; nucleotides not matched to a gene: 7. The CDR3 is 15 residues long. Germline CDR1 is LGHNA and CDR2 is YNFKEQ. CDR3 DNA: TGTGCCAGCAGAAGCGGACAGGGGTTAAACACTGAAGCTTTCTTT. Translated, it gives CASRSGQGLNTEAFF.

This clonotype was seen repeatedly, ten times or more. V usage is TRBV29-1 and J usage is TRBJ2-1; 10 positions match TRBD1. Germline-derived CDR1 and CDR2 are SQVTM and ANQGSEA. This CDR3 region has 17 residues. Unmatched junction bases numbered 12, after V lost 7 bases and J lost 0 bases. CDR3 region: CSASFRDRGYSYNEQFF. The CDR3 nucleotides are TGCAGCGCCTCATTCCGGGACAGGGGCTACTCCTACAATGAGCAGTTCTTC.

This clonotype was observed a handful of times. The chain employs TRBV27 and TRBJ2-2, with D possibly TRBD2 on 5 matching bases. V lost 6 bases and J 3 bases, leaving 17 bases between the germline ends. The germline gives CDR1 MNHEY, CDR2 SMNVEV (reference sequence). The CDR3 length is 16 residues. The CDR3 DNA follows: TGTGCCAGCAGCCTCTTCCTAATGAGGGACACCGGGGAGCTGTTTTTT. Translated: CASSLFLMRDTGELFF.

This clonotype was seen many times. The genes are TRBV15 and TRBJ1-5, with D possibly being TRBD1 (5 bases). CDR3 length equals 14 residues. The V end was cut by 6 bases, the J end by 9 bases, with 18 bases between. Germline values: CDR1 LNHNV, CDR2 YYDKDF (reference sequence). Written as DNA, the CDR3 is TGTGCCACCAGGGGGGGACGTATCGATACGCCCCAGCATTTT. This codes for CATRGGRIDTPQHF.

The chain joins TRBV4-3 to TRBJ1-1; a possible D gene is TRBD1 (6 bases). The CDR3 contains 12 residues. V dropped 3 bases and J dropped 7 bases, with 9 bases sitting between them. Per the germline V gene, CDR1 is LGHNA and CDR2 is YSLEER. CDR3 residues: CASSHLGGEAFF. Here the CDR3 DNA reads TGCGCCAGCAGCCACCTAGGGGGTGAAGCTTTCTTT.

This clonotype was counted at least ten times. This chain uses TRBV28 with TRBJ2-5; possible D gene TRBD2, 5 bases. Trimming stripped 6 bases from V and 3 bases from J, with 11 bases between. CDR1 MDHEN and CDR2 SYDVKM come from the germline V gene. The CDR3 consists of 13 residues. The CDR3 DNA reads as TGTGCCAGCAGGGGAGCGCTAAAAGAGACCCAGTACTTC. This translates into CASRGALKETQYF.

The chain links TRBV6-2 or TRBV6-3 to TRBJ2-5; 7 nucleotides match TRBD2. The CDR3 spans 14 residues. CDR1 is MNHEY and CDR2 is SVGEGT in the germline V gene. Trimming at V came to 6 bases and at J to 0 bases, leaving 4 bases not matched to a gene. As DNA, the CDR3 is TGTGCCAGCAGCCTAGCGGTGAACCAAGAGACCCAGTACTTC. Amino acid sequence: CASSLAVNQETQYF.

The gene calls are TRBV12-3 or TRBV12-4 and TRBJ2-5, with 12 bases that match TRBD2. This CDR3 is built from 15 residues. J lost 7 bases, V lost 3 bases, and 6 bases had no gene match. CDR3 bases: TGTGCCAGCAGTTTTATGACTAGCGGGGGAGGGACCCAGTACTTC. As protein: CASSFMTSGGGTQYF.